This TCR beta chain was obtained from a study of T-cell memory formation after mild COVID-19. Overall study: TCR clusters were largely donor specific. Study-wide points: Researchers could not confirm that second-wave clones peaking on day 37 targeted SARS-CoV-2. Mainly CM and EM harbored the contracting CD4+ clones; mainly EMRA harbored the CD8+ ones.

Losses at the gene ends were 5 bases for V and 4 bases for J; bases not matched to a gene: 3. CDR3 size: 13 residues. Germline loops: CDR1 SGHDN, CDR2 FVKESK. Employing constant-segment primers, 5'RACE generated TCR alpha and TCR beta cDNA libraries bearing sample barcodes and UMIs. TCRdb passed the 5' RACE reads through MiXCR, listing each CDR3 protein once. The sample lists over 150,000 distinct CDR3 sequences, 10% to 15% occurring once. This clonotype was counted a few times. What it recognizes is unknown. What was sequenced was PBMCs or a T cell subset sorted from them (not recorded which). This receptor was identified in a man between 18 and 29 years old who had mild COVID-19 (a few samples of this study predate the infection). Cell type and time point are not known. The chain carries TRBV14 and TRBJ1-2; TRBD1 agrees at 8 bases. DNA for the CDR3: TGTGCCAGCAGCGACAGGGGTAGCTATGGCTACACCTTC. Protein product: CASSDRGSYGYTF. Together with reference TRBV14 and TRBJ1-2, the CDR3 gives the full variable domain: EAGVTQFPSHSVIEKGQTVTLRCDPISGHDNLYWYRRVMGKEIKFLLHFVKESKQDESGMPNNRFLAERTGGTYSTLKVQPAELEDSGVYFCASSDRGSYGYTFGSGTRLTVV.